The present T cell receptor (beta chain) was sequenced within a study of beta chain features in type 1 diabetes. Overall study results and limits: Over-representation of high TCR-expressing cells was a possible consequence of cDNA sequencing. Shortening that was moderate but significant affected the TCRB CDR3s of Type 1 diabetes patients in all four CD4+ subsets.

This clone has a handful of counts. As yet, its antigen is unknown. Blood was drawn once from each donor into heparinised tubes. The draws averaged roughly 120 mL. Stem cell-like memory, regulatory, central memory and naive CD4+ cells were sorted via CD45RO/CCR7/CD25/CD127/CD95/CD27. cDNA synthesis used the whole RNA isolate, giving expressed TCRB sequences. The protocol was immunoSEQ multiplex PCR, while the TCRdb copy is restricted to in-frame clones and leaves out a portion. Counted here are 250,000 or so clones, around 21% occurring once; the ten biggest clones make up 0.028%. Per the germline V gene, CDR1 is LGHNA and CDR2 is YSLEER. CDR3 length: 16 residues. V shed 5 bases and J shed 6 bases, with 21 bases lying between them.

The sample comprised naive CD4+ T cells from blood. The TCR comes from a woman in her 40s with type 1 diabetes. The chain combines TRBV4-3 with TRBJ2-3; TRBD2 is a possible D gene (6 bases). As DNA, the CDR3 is TGCGCCAGCAGCTATACCGGGACTCTCCATTGGGATACGCAGTATTTT. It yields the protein CASSYTGTLHWDTQYF.